The TCR beta chain described here comes from a study of identical twins. Study-wide results and limits: An excess of low generation probability was shown by twin-shared out-of-frame alpha sequences. Invariant cells of the MAIT and iNKT types might have partly distorted the zero-insertion analyses. Cord blood beta clonotypes present at high abundance carried fewer insertions; no such pattern appeared in memory repertoires.

Unique molecular identifiers were present on the cDNA, which also gained a universal primer site by template switching. One entry per CDR3 protein, called by TCRdb with MiXCR from the 5' RACE reads. The sample yields around 250,000 distinct CDR3 sequences, 10% to 15% seen once. With regard to this clonotype: Its antigen is unidentified. A much bigger clone sits one base away, suggesting this may be a read error.

Germline V CDR1 and CDR2: SGHRS, YFSETQ. There are 17 residues in the CDR3. These data are also associated with another study on yellow fever vaccine responses in identical twins.

V gene TRBV5-1 combines with J gene TRBJ2-3; 10 bases map to TRBD1. Sequenced material: memory (CD45RO+) T cells sorted from blood. This TCR derives from a woman aged 18-30 years in good health. For the CDR3, the DNA is TGCGACAGCAGCTTGGTGGGACAGGGGATGAGCACAGATACGCAGTATTTT. The encoded protein is CDSSLVGQGMSTDTQYF.